Each of the 9 T cell receptor beta chains below was sequenced from the same sample in a study of blood T cells in healthy people across ages. Then a second PCR, running roughly 7 to 11 cycles, was carried out with a sample-barcoded 5' primer and a J-beta primer mix. TCRdb re-analysed the 5' RACE reads in MiXCR, keeping a single row per CDR3 protein. The sample has approximately 850,000 distinct CDR3 sequences; around two fifths are singletons. The source material was blood. The receptors stem from a man aged 60 to 75 in good health.

The sample holds a few counts of this clonotype. This chain joins TRBV30 and TRBJ2-5, with no clear D. The DNA matches TRBJ2-7 better at its end, which makes the J call doubtful. The germline gives CDR1 GTSNPN, CDR2 SVGIG (reference sequence). This CDR3 contains 13 residues. As DNA, the CDR3 is TGTGCCTGGAGTTGGGAAAAGGCCTACGAGCAGTACTTC. It encodes CAWSWEKAYEQYF.

The V and J genes are TRBV30 and TRBJ2-1; D not resolved. The ends were cut back, 0 bases at V and 9 bases at J, with 9 bases in the middle. The CDR3 spans 12 residues. Germline V lookup: CDR1 GTSNPN, CDR2 SVGIG (reference sequence). CDR3 protein: CAWSVWGGEQFF. CDR3 nucleotides: TGTGCCTGGAGTGTATGGGGTGGTGAGCAGTTCTTC. The full variable domain, its missing parts supplied by reference TRBV30 and TRBJ2-1, is SQTIHQWPATLVQPVGSPLSLECTVEGTSNPNLYWYRQAAGRGLQLLFYSVGIGQISSEVPQNLSASRPQDRQFILSSKKLLLSDSGFYLCAWSVWGGEQFFGPGTRLTVL.

The rearrangement uses TRBV7-2 and TRBJ2-4, with D hard to call. The DNA matches TRBJ2-7 better at its end, which makes the J call doubtful. This CDR3 is 16 amino acids long. The germline gives CDR1 SGHTA, CDR2 FQGNSA. CDR3 coding DNA: TGTGCCAGCAGCTTAGCAGTCCTCCAACGAGACTACGAGCAGTACTTC. Amino acid sequence: CASSLAVLQRDYEQYF.

The V call is TRBV10-3, the J call TRBJ1-2; TRBD1 matches 9 bases. The CDR3 covers 14 residues. CDR1 and CDR2 from the germline V gene are ENHRY and SYGVKD. V lost 6 bases and J lost 7; bases outside the gene matches: 9. The CDR3 bases are TGTGCCATCAGCCGGGACAGGGACCCTGGTGGCTACACCTTC. Protein sequence: CAISRDRDPGGYTF.

The chain recombines TRBV7-2 with TRBJ1-2; the D is unclear. V dropped 4 bases and J dropped 5 bases, with 17 bases sitting between them. The length of the CDR3 is 15 residues. Looked up from germline, CDR1 is SGHTA and CDR2 is FQGNSA. The CDR3 is CASSSHGPTGYGYTF. The CDR3 region has the DNA TGTGCCAGCAGCTCCCACGGGCCAACGGGGTATGGCTACACCTTC.

This clonotype was seen a handful of times. This chain joins TRBV18 and TRBJ2-7, with 9 bases lining up with TRBD1. The DNA end favors TRBJ2-5, so the J call may be wrong. There are 14 residues in the CDR3. The germline V gene encodes CDR1 KGHSH and CDR2 LQKENI. CDR3 in DNA: TGTGCCAGCTCACCTCACAGGGGGCGAGAGACCCAGTACTTC. Translating gives CASSPHRGRETQYF.

This clonotype was observed once. The chain couples TRBV20-1 to TRBJ2-7; D remains ambiguous. The germline V gene encodes CDR1 DFQATT and CDR2 SNEGSKA (reference sequence). The CDR3 covers 11 residues. This chain's CDR3 is CIVGIPYEQYF. The CDR3 DNA reads TGCATTGTAGGGATCCCCTACGAGCAGTACTTC.

This clonotype was seen a few times. CDR3 coding DNA: TGCAGTGCTAGAGGGCGGGGACTAGCGGGGGCCTTCACAGATACGCAGTATTTT. Its translation is CSARGRGLAGAFTDTQYF. The rearrangement joins TRBV20-1 to TRBJ2-3; 14 bases match TRBD2. CDR3 size: 18 residues. Germline CDR1 and CDR2: DFQATT and SNEGSKA (reference sequence). Trimming at V came to 1 base and at J to 2 bases, leaving 8 bases not matched to a gene.

This clonotype appeared a few times. For the CDR3, the DNA is TGCAGTGCTAGCGCCAGGGACTCCTACGAGCAGTACTTC. This gives the protein CSASARDSYEQYF. The rearrangement uses TRBV20-1 and TRBJ2-7; TRBD1 is a possible D gene (5 bases). The CDR3 is 13 residues long. V gave up 3 bases and J gave up 0 bases, with 9 bases separating them. Germline values: CDR1 DFQATT, CDR2 SNEGSKA (reference sequence).